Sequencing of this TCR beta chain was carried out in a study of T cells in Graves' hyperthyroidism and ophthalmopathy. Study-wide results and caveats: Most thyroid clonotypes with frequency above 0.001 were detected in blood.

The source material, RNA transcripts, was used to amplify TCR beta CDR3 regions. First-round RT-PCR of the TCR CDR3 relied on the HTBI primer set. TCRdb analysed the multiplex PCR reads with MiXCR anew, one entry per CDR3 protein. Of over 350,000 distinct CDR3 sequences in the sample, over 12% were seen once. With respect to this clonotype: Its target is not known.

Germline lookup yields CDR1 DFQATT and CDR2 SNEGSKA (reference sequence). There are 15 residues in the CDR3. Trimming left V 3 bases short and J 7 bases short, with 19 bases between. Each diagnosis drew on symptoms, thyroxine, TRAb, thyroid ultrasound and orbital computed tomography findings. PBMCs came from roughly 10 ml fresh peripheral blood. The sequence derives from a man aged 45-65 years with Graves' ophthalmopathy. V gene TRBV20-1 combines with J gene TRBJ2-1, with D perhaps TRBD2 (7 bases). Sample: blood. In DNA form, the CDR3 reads TGCAGTGCTAGGGGGGGGCAACTAGGCCCAAATGAGCAGTTCTTC. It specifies CSARGGQLGPNEQFF.